Listed below are T cell receptor beta chains from one sample, sequenced in a study of cytomegalovirus exposure and HLA in healthy donors. Using immunoSEQ multiplex PCR, the repertoire was profiled, and TCRdb retains in-frame clones only, with some absent. The table has 55,000 to 80,000 clones, over 70% seen once. Input material: PBMCs. These TCRs come from a man aged 60 to 69 in good health and CMV-seropositive. Each CDR3 is given with its conserved first and last residue. D genes are given only for firm matches. Size values are once, few and many counts, or a class for expanded clones, and some rows have none.

>TRBJ2-3|TRBV29-1|-|TRBD2
CSVGGSLAEYTDTQYF
TGCAGCGTTGGAGGGAGCCTAGCGGAATACACAGATACGCAGTATTTT
>TRBJ2-1|TRBV5-6|-|TRBD2
CASSYPSGGAGNEQFF
TGTGCCAGCAGCTACCCTAGCGGGGGGGCCGGCAATGAGCAGTTCTTC
>TRBJ2-7|TRBV2|-|TRBD1
CASSDTAGGEQYF
TGTGCCAGCAGTGATACGGCAGGGGGCGAGCAGTACTTC
>TRBJ2-1|TRBV7-9|-|TRBD2
CASSLTSGSPGDEQFF
TGTGCCAGCAGCCTGACTAGCGGGAGCCCAGGGGATGAGCAGTTCTTC
>TRBJ2-1|TRBV25-1|-|TRBD2
CASSEYSRGRGGNEQFF
TGTGCCAGCAGTGAATATAGTAGGGGCCGGGGGGGCAATGAGCAGTTCTTC
>TRBJ1-1|TRBV5-1|-|TRBD1
CASSLWGQTTEAFF
TGCGCCAGCAGCCTATGGGGACAGACTACGGAAGCTTTCTTT
>TRBJ1-2|TRBV7-9|few|TRBD1
CASSLIAGGKGYTF
TGTGCCAGCAGCTTAATTGCAGGGGGCAAGGGCTACACCTTC
>TRBJ1-1|TRBV11-3|once|-
CASSSRGGSFAEAFF
TGTGCCAGCAGCTCCAGGGGAGGGTCCTTCGCTGAAGCTTTCTTT
>TRBJ2-7|TRBV29-1|-|-
CSVVRGGEQYF
TGCAGCGTTGTCCGAGGGGGCGAGCAGTACTTC
>TRBJ2-7|TRBV11-2|-|-
CASSLDHNYEQYF
TGTGCCAGCAGCTTAGATCACAACTACGAGCAGTACTTC
>TRBJ2-2|TRBV11-3|-|-
CASSLAVPTGELFF
TGTGCCAGCAGCTTAGCCGTTCCCACCGGGGAGCTGTTTTTT
>TRBJ2-1|TRBV5-6|few|TRBD2
CASSPGTSVHKFF
TGTGCCAGCAGCCCCGGGACTAGTGTTCATAAGTTCTTC
>TRBJ2-7|TRBV5-6|-|TRBD2
CASSSGLAREQYF
TGTGCCAGCAGCTCGGGACTAGCGAGGGAGCAGTACTTC
>TRBJ1-4|TRBV11-2|-|TRBD1
CASRLDRGRHEKLFF
TGTGCCAGCAGGTTGGACAGGGGGCGGCATGAAAAACTGTTTTTT
>TRBJ2-7|TRBV5-4|-|TRBD2
CASSLGLAGASYEQYF
TGTGCCAGCAGCTTGGGGCTAGCGGGAGCCTCCTACGAGCAGTACTTC
>TRBJ2-7|TRBV6-5|-|TRBD1
CASSHRRDREHEQYF
TGTGCCAGCAGTCACAGGCGGGACAGGGAACACGAGCAGTACTTC
>TRBJ2-7|TRBV19|-|-
CASSSSPGDYEEQYF
TGTGCCAGTAGTTCATCGCCTGGTGATTACGAGGAGCAGTACTTC
>TRBJ1-2|TRBV6-1|-|-
CASSFLTGPNYGYTF
TGTGCCAGCAGTTTTCTAACAGGACCTAACTATGGCTACACCTTC
>TRBJ1-1|TRBV5-4|-|TRBD1
CASSLGTGDLMNTEAFF
TGTGCCAGCAGCTTGGGGACAGGGGACCTAATGAACACTGAAGCTTTCTTT
>TRBJ1-2|TRBV5-1|-|-
CASSSDSTDYGYTF
TGCGCCAGCAGCTCCGACTCCACTGACTATGGCTACACCTTC
>TRBJ1-2|TRBV5-1|-|-
CASSSVAGGDYGYTF
TGCGCCAGCAGCTCCGTAGCAGGAGGGGACTATGGCTACACCTTC
>TRBJ2-3|TRBV6-6|few|TRBD2
CASSYPSGSRADTQYF
TGTGCCAGCAGTTACCCTAGCGGGAGTCGCGCAGATACGCAGTATTTT
>TRBJ1-1|TRBV6-1|-|TRBD1
CASRKGASYTEAFF
TGTGCCAGCAGGAAGGGGGCGAGTTACACTGAAGCTTTCTTT
>TRBJ2-7|TRBV10-2|-|-
CASSDSRGTKAPYEQYF
TGCGCCAGCAGTGATTCCCGCGGGACCAAAGCCCCCTACGAGCAGTACTTC
>TRBJ2-1|TRBV7-9|-|TRBD2
CASSPPGTSGYNEQFF
TGTGCCAGCAGCCCCCCCGGGACTAGCGGTTACAATGAGCAGTTCTTC
>TRBJ2-1|TRBV19|once|TRBD2
CASSFGTSLNEQFF
TGTGCCAGTTCGTTCGGGACTAGCCTCAATGAGCAGTTCTTC
>TRBJ2-7|TRBV5-1|-|TRBD1
CASSLLLGGRGSRSYEQYF
TGCGCCAGCAGCTTGTTACTCGGAGGCAGGGGGTCAAGATCCTACGAGCAGTACTTC
>TRBJ1-2|TRBV5-5|-|-
CASSLNNYGYTF
TGTGCCAGCAGCTTGAACAATTATGGCTACACCTTC
>TRBJ2-7|TRBV27|-|TRBD1
CASSFRDRVIDEQYF
TGTGCCAGCAGTTTCCGGGACAGGGTTATCGACGAGCAGTACTTC
>TRBJ2-1|TRBV29-1|-|TRBD2
CSVPGLVNEQFF
TGCAGCGTCCCGGGACTAGTCAATGAGCAGTTCTTC
>TRBJ1-1|TRBV7-8|-|-
CASSLGDLNTEAFF
TGTGCCAGCAGCTTAGGCGACTTGAACACTGAAGCTTTCTTT
>TRBJ2-3|TRBV11-2|-|TRBD2
CASSRIAGGRLGTDTQYF
TGTGCCAGCAGCCGAATAGCGGGAGGGCGTTTGGGCACAGATACGCAGTATTTT
>TRBJ2-5|TRBV6-5|-|TRBD2
CASSSAGDPEETQYF
TGTGCCAGCAGTTCAGCGGGAGATCCGGAAGAGACCCAGTACTTC
>TRBJ1-1|TRBV4-1|-|-
CASRGVLKGTEAFF
TGCGCCAGCAGAGGGGTTTTAAAAGGAACTGAAGCTTTCTTT
>TRBJ2-1|TRBV5-6|once|-
CASSFGRSRGNEQFF
TGTGCCAGCAGCTTTGGTCGCTCCCGAGGCAATGAGCAGTTCTTC
>TRBJ1-3|TRBV18|-|TRBD1
CASSGQAILSGNTIYF
TGTGCCAGCTCAGGACAGGCTATTCTCTCTGGAAACACCATATATTTT
>TRBJ2-7|TRBV6-5|medium-sized|TRBD1
CASSYRTGLYEQYF
TGTGCCAGCAGTTACAGGACAGGGCTCTACGAGCAGTACTTC
>TRBJ2-1|TRBV27|-|-
CASSLKPFELHEQFF
TGTGCCAGCAGTCTAAAGCCCTTTGAGTTGCATGAGCAGTTCTTC
>TRBJ1-2|TRBV5-6|-|TRBD1
CASSLDPGQIVYGYTF
TGTGCCAGCAGCTTGGACCCGGGACAGATCGTATATGGCTACACCTTC
>TRBJ2-7|TRBV6-1|once|-
CASSEVAGALEQYF
TGTGCCAGCAGTGAAGTTGCTGGGGCTCTCGAGCAGTACTTC
>TRBJ2-2|TRBV5-6|-|TRBD2
CASSPGLAENTGELFF
TGTGCCAGCAGCCCCGGACTAGCTGAGAACACCGGGGAGCTGTTTTTT
>TRBJ2-1|TRBV4-2|-|TRBD2
CASSQEVAGGQNNEQFF
TGTGCCAGCAGCCAAGAGGTAGCGGGGGGGCAAAACAATGAGCAGTTCTTC
>TRBJ1-4|TRBV5-1|-|TRBD1
CASSIGQGNNEKLFF
TGCGCCAGCAGCATCGGACAGGGCAATAATGAAAAACTGTTTTTT
>TRBJ2-1|TRBV7-7|-|TRBD2
CASSLGGLGNEQFF
TGTGCTAGCAGCTTAGGGGGACTAGGAAATGAGCAGTTCTTC
>TRBJ2-1|TRBV7-9|-|TRBD2
CASSPPGGRAYNEQFF
TGTGCCAGCAGCCCACCGGGCGGGAGGGCCTACAATGAGCAGTTCTTC
>TRBJ2-1|TRBV5-1|-|TRBD2
CASSLPTGGNEQFF
TGTGCCAGCAGTTTACCGACGGGGGGGAATGAGCAGTTCTTC
>TRBJ2-7|TRBV13|once|-
CASSLGRVYEQYF
TGTGCCAGCAGCTTAGGCAGGGTTTACGAGCAGTACTTC
>TRBJ1-6|TRBV4-1|-|-
CASSQENEAGRVSPLHF
TGCGCCAGCAGCCAAGAGAATGAGGCAGGGAGGGTTTCACCCCTCCACTTT
>TRBJ2-5|TRBV29-1|-|-
CSVLRSFQETQYF
TGCAGCGTTCTCAGGTCCTTCCAAGAGACCCAGTACTTC
>TRBJ1-5|TRBV7-9|-|-
CASTSGGTSQPQHF
TGTGCCAGCACCTCGGGGGGAACTAGCCAGCCCCAGCATTTT
>TRBJ2-7|TRBV27|-|TRBD2
CASSGWGGSNYEQYF
TGTGCCAGCAGTGGGTGGGGGGGATCTAACTACGAGCAGTACTTC
>TRBJ1-4|TRBV13|-|-
CASSFGETNEKLFF
TGTGCCAGCAGCTTCGGGGAAACTAATGAAAAACTGTTTTTT